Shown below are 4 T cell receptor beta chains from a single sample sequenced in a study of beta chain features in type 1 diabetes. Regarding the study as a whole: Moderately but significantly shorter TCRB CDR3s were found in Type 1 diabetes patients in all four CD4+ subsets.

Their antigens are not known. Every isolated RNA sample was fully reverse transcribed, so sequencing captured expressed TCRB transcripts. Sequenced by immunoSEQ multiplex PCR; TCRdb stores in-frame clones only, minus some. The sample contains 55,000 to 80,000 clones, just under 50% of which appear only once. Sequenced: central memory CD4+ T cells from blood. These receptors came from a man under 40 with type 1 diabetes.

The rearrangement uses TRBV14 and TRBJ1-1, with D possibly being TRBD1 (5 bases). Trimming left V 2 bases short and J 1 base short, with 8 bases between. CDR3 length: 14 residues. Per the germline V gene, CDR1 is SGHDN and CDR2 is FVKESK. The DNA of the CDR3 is TGTGCCAGCAGCCAACGACAGAAGAACACTGAAGCTTTCTTT. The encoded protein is CASSQRQKNTEAFF.

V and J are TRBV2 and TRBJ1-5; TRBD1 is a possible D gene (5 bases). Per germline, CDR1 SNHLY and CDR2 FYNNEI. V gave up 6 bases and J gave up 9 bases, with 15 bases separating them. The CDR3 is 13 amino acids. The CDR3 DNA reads TGTGCCAGCAGCCCGGGACTCAGTATGCCCCAGCATTTT. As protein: CASSPGLSMPQHF.

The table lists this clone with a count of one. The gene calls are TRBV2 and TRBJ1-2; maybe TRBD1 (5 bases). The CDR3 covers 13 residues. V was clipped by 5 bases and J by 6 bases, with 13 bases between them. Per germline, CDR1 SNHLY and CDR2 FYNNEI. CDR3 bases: TGTGCCAGCAGTTATCGGGGGGGAAATGGCTACACCTTC. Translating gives CASSYRGGNGYTF.

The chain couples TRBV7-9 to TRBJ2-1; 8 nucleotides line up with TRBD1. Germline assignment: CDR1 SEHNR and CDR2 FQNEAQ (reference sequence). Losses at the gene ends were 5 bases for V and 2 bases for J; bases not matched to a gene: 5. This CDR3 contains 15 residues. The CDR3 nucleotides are TGTGCCAGCAGCCCGCGGACAGGGCCCTACAATGAGCAGTTCTTC. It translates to CASSPRTGPYNEQFF. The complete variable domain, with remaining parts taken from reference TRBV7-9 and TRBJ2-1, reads DTGVSQNPRHKITKRGQNVTFRCDPISEHNRLYWYRQTLGQGPEFLTYFQNEAQLEKSRLLSDRFSAERPKGSFSTLEIQRTEQGDSAMYLCASSPRTGPYNEQFFGPGTRLTVL.